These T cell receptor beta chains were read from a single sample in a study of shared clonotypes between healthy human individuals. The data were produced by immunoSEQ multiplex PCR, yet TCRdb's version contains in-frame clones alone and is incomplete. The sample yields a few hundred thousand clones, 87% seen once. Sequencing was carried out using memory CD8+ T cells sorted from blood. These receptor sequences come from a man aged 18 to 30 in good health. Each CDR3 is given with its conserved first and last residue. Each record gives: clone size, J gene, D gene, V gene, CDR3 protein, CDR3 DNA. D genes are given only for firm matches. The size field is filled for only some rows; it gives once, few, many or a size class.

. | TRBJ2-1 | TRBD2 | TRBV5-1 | CASKLAGVYNEQFF | TGCGCCAGCAAACTAGCGGGCGTCTACAATGAGCAGTTCTTC
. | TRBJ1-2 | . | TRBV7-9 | CASSLVGYGESYGYTF | TGTGCCAGCAGCTTAGTTGGTTATGGGGAAAGCTATGGCTACACCTTC
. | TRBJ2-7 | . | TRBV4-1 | CASSQVDLGFTYEQYF | TGCGCCAGCAGCCAAGTCGATCTCGGGTTTACCTACGAGCAGTACTTC
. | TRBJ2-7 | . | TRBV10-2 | CASSDAYGQTDYEQYF | TGCGCCAGCAGTGATGCATATGGACAGACAGACTACGAGCAGTACTTC
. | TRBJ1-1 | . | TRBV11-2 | CASSLDGGANTEAFF | TGTGCCAGCAGCTTAGATGGGGGGGCAAACACTGAAGCTTTCTTT
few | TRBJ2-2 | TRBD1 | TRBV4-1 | CASSQEVPGTVNTGELFF | TGCGCCAGCAGCCAAGAAGTACCAGGGACAGTAAACACCGGGGAGCTGTTTTTT
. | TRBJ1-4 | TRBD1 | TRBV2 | CASSEPARGSRTNEKLFF | TGTGCCAGCAGTGAACCTGCCAGGGGGTCTAGGACTAATGAAAAACTGTTTTTT
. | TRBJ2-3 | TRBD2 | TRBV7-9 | CASSLLAVATDTQYF | TGTGCCAGCAGCTTACTAGCGGTAGCCACAGATACGCAGTATTTT
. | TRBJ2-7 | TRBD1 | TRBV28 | CASSPQPTGGREQYF | TGTGCCAGCAGTCCTCAACCTACAGGGGGAAGGGAGCAGTACTTC
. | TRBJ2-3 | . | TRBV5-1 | CASSFHRESSTDTQYF | TGCGCCAGCAGCTTTCACAGGGAGTCTAGCACAGATACGCAGTATTTT
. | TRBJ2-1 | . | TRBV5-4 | CASSLDSYNEQFF | TGTGCCAGCAGCTTGGACAGTTACAATGAGCAGTTCTTC
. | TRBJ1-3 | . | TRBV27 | CASSLMYSGNTIYF | TGTGCCAGCAGTTTAATGTACTCTGGAAACACCATATATTTT
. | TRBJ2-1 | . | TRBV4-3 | CASSQDRDFALYEQFF | TGCGCCAGCAGCCAAGATCGAGATTTCGCATTATATGAGCAGTTCTTC
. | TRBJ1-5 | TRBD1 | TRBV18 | CASSPDRGHNQPQHF | TGTGCCAGCTCGCCGGACAGGGGTCACAATCAGCCCCAGCATTTT
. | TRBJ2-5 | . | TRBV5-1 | CASNHRDKYQETQYF | TGCGCCAGCAACCACCGGGACAAGTACCAAGAGACCCAGTACTTC
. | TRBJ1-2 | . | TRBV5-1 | CASSLSGTGEYTF | TGCGCCAGCAGCTTGAGCGGAACCGGGGAGTACACCTTC
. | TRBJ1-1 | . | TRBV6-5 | CASSLLGTEAFF | TGTGCCAGCAGCCTATTAGGCACTGAAGCTTTCTTT
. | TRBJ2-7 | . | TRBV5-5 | CASSSVSYEQYF | TGTGCCAGCAGCTCGGTCTCCTACGAGCAGTACTTC
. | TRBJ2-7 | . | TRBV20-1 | CSARVGDEQYF | TGCAGTGCTAGGGTCGGGGACGAGCAGTACTTC
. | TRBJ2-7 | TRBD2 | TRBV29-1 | CSVGPSGYEQYF | TGCAGCGTTGGTCCTAGCGGCTACGAGCAGTACTTC